Shown below are 15 T cell receptor beta chains from a single sample sequenced in a study of regulatory T cells in long-lasting Graves disease. CDR3-region Arm-PCR and iRepertoire HTBI primers produced the TCR beta libraries. Each CDR3 protein is one row after TCRdb ran MiXCR on the multiplex PCR reads. The sample includes 400,000 to 450,000 distinct CDR3 sequences, approximately 15% of them seen just once. Regarding time point: newly diagnosed GD, antithyroid drugs for less than 3 months. With RNA extracted from PBMCs as input, the TCR library was made. The sample was also linked to a second study, of T cells in Graves' hyperthyroidism and ophthalmopathy.

Material: peripheral blood mononuclear cells (PBMCs), obtained at new diagnosis, from a patient treated with antithyroid drugs. These receptors all come from a woman under 40 with Graves disease.

This clonotype was seen more than once but under ten times. The V gene is TRBV2, the J gene TRBJ2-1, with TRBD2 identical over 14 bases. The CDR3 spans 15 residues. V lost 4 bases to trimming and J lost 9 bases; unmatched junction nucleotides: 5. Germline loops: CDR1 SNHLY, CDR2 FYNNEI. In DNA, the CDR3 is TGTGCCAGCAGTGGATGGACTAGCGGGAGGCTTGAGCAGTTCTTC. It yields the protein CASSGWTSGRLEQFF.

This clonotype was detected ten times or more. The chain combines TRBV2 with TRBJ2-3, with TRBD2 identical over 10 bases. V lost 0 bases to trimming and J lost 5 bases; unmatched junction nucleotides: 8. The CDR3 totals 17 residues. In germline, CDR1 is SNHLY, CDR2 FYNNEI. This chain's CDR3 is CASSEAPSGRARDTQYF. The CDR3, as DNA: TGTGCCAGCAGTGAAGCGCCCAGCGGGAGGGCCAGAGATACGCAGTATTTT. Using reference TRBV2 and TRBJ2-3 for the parts outside the CDR3, the full variable domain is EPEVTQTPSHQVTQMGQEVILRCVPISNHLYFYWYRQILGQKVEFLVSFYNNEISEKSEIFDDQFSVERPDGSNFTLKIRSTKLEDSAMYFCASSEAPSGRARDTQYFGPGTRLTVL.

This clonotype has more than one count but fewer than ten. The chain combines TRBV9 with TRBJ2-1; possibly TRBD1 for D (5 bases). Germline values: CDR1 SGDLS, CDR2 YYNGEE. V shed 7 bases and J shed 9 bases, with 23 bases lying between them. This CDR3 is 15 amino acids long. DNA for the CDR3: TGTGCCAGCTCCGACCTTGGCCAGGGCCCTGGTGAGCAGTTCTTC. Translation gives CASSDLGQGPGEQFF.

The genes are TRBV2 and TRBJ1-4; the D gene is possibly TRBD1 (5 bases). The CDR3 length is 14 residues. Germline assignment: CDR1 SNHLY and CDR2 FYNNEI. The V end was cut by 4 bases, the J end by 3 bases, with 9 bases between. The CDR3 DNA sequence: TGTGCCAGCAGTGGACAGCAATCTAATGAAAAACTGTTTTTT. This sequence encodes CASSGQQSNEKLFF.

The CDR3 is CASSLWLAGGTSSYNEQFF. The DNA of the CDR3 is TGTGCCAGCAGTTTATGGCTAGCGGGAGGCACTAGCTCCTACAATGAGCAGTTCTTC. This chain connects TRBV28 to TRBJ2-1; 11 positions agree with TRBD2. The CDR3 has 19 amino acids. V dropped 0 bases and J dropped 0; count of bases not matched to a gene: 7. Germline V gene sequence: CDR1 MDHEN, CDR2 SYDVKM.

The chain links TRBV4-1 to TRBJ1-3, with unresolved D. The ends were cut back, 6 bases at V and 0 bases at J, with 15 bases in the middle. CDR1 is MGHRA, CDR2 YSYEKL, per germline. This CDR3 region has 16 residues. This chain's CDR3 is CASRTTRFSSGNTIYF. In nucleotides, the CDR3 is TGCGCCAGCAGAACTACGCGATTTTCCTCTGGAAACACCATATATTTT.

The chain uses TRBV13 and TRBJ2-1; 8 bases fit TRBD2. The CDR3 length is 17 residues. Germline V gene data show CDR1 as PRHDT and CDR2 as FYEKMQ (reference sequence). V was clipped by 4 bases and J by 6 bases; unmatched bases: 14. CDR3: CASSSGGGVQHSNEQFF. The CDR3 nucleotides are TGTGCCAGCAGCTCCGGGGGGGGGGTACAGCACAGCAATGAGCAGTTCTTC.

This clonotype was observed many times. The rearrangement links TRBV15 to TRBJ1-1, with TRBD1 matching over 11 bases. The ends lost 7 bases at V and 9 bases at J; junction bases unmatched: 10. CDR1 and CDR2 (germline): LNHNV, YYDKDF (reference sequence). CDR3 length equals 14 residues. The CDR3 spells CATKTDRGPGQAFF. CDR3 nucleotides: TGTGCCACCAAAACGGACAGGGGGCCGGGGCAAGCTTTCTTT.

Turning to this clonotype: A read error is possible here, since a much larger clone lies one base away. The chain couples TRBV18 to TRBJ2-1; D might be TRBD1 or TRBD2, each matching 6 bases. The CDR3 has 14 residues. Trimming took off 5 bases at V and 6 bases at J, with 14 bases between the two ends. Germline CDR1 is KGHSH and CDR2 is LQKENI. The CDR3 region has the DNA TGTGCCAGCTCATCCCGGGGGCGGCTCAATGAGCAGTTCTTC. Its protein is CASSSRGRLNEQFF.

This clonotype occurred once. The chain recombines TRBV2 with TRBJ1-2; D unclear. The CDR3 totals 13 residues. Trimming stripped 0 bases from V and 6 bases from J, with 8 bases between. Germline CDR1 reads SNHLY; CDR2 reads FYNNEI. CDR3 protein: CASSEARGNGYTF. Here the CDR3 DNA reads TGTGCCAGCAGTGAAGCGCGAGGAAATGGCTACACCTTC.

This clonotype was picked up a small number of times. This sequence may be a read error, since a much larger clone differs from it by one base. The chain combines TRBV3-1 with TRBJ2-1; D call uncertain. CDR1 is LGHDT and CDR2 is YNNKEL in the germline V gene (reference sequence). This CDR3 has 12 amino acids. The V and J ends lost 3 bases and 3 bases respectively, with 3 bases between them. The DNA for the CDR3 is TGTGCCAGCAGCCAGGACTACAATGAGCAGTTCTTC. Amino acids: CASSQDYNEQFF.

The sample holds many counts of this clonotype. Here the CDR3 reads CASSLPGEDSPLHF. The CDR3 DNA follows: TGTGCCAGCAGTCTCCCAGGGGAGGATTCACCCCTCCACTTT. The chain couples TRBV28 to TRBJ1-6; tentative D call: TRBD1 (6 bases). The CDR3 has 14 amino acids. Trimming removed 5 bases at V and 8 bases at J, with 13 bases between. Germline assignment: CDR1 MDHEN and CDR2 SYDVKM.

As to this clonotype: Being one base from a much bigger clone, this may be a read error. The chain recombines TRBV28 with TRBJ1-2; TRBD1 aligns across 10 bases. This CDR3 is built from 15 residues. With V trimmed by 5 bases and J by 4 bases, 7 bases remained unmatched. CDR1 and CDR2 (germline): MDHEN, SYDVKM. The CDR3 DNA follows: TGTGCCAGCAGTCCCCCGACAGGGGGCGTCTATGGCTACACCTTC. The encoded protein is CASSPPTGGVYGYTF.

This clonotype was picked up many times. The rearrangement uses TRBV15 and TRBJ1-1; 7 bases match TRBD1. The germline CDR1 and CDR2 sequences are LNHNV and YYDKDF (reference sequence). The CDR3 has 18 residues. Unmatched junction bases numbered 13, after V lost 1 base and J lost 2 bases. The chain's CDR3 is CATSRGNSGGRINTEAFF. The CDR3 bases are TGTGCCACCAGCAGAGGGAACTCAGGGGGGAGGATTAACACTGAAGCTTTCTTT.

The gene calls are TRBV6-2 or TRBV6-3 and TRBJ2-1; D is ambiguous. Trimming shortened V by 7 bases and J by 9 bases, and 10 bases separated the two germline ends. The CDR3 is 11 amino acids. CDR1 is MNHEY and CDR2 is SVGEGT in the germline V gene. CDR3 DNA: TGTGCCAGCACCATCCTTGTTGAGCAGTTCTTC. This codes for CASTILVEQFF.